The rows below give T cell receptor beta chains drawn from one sample of a study of shared clonotypes between healthy human individuals. The protocol was immunoSEQ multiplex PCR, while the TCRdb copy is restricted to in-frame clones and leaves out a portion. In the table there are around 1.9 million clones, roughly 91% of which are singletons. Sample: naive CD8+ T cells from PBMCs. These receptors were collected from a man aged 18 to 29 in good health. Some clones in this sample may be carry-over from other donors' samples. Both conserved end residues are part of each CDR3. The D gene is left open where the match is weak. Where a row states a size, it is once, few, many or the class of an expanded clone; other rows omit it.

V gene,J gene,D gene,clone size,CDR3 protein,CDR3 DNA
TRBV11-3,TRBJ2-7,.,.,CASSLRASPLYEQYF,TGTGCCAGCAGCTTGAGGGCTAGCCCACTCTACGAGCAGTACTTC
TRBV11-1,TRBJ2-1,TRBD1,.,CASSLSQWTGNYNEQFF,TGTGCCAGCAGCTTAAGCCAGTGGACAGGGAACTACAATGAGCAGTTCTTC
TRBV27,TRBJ1-2,.,.,CASSLLAKTGLYGYTF,TGTGCCAGCAGTTTATTGGCCAAAACAGGTCTCTATGGCTACACCTTC
TRBV10-3,TRBJ2-7,TRBD1,once,CAISERTDRPYYEQYF,TGTGCCATCAGTGAGCGCACGGACAGGCCCTACTACGAGCAGTACTTC
TRBV30,TRBJ1-5,TRBD1,once,CAWSGGTGVNQPQHF,TGTGCCTGGAGTGGGGGCACAGGGGTTAATCAGCCCCAGCATTTT
TRBV5-1,TRBJ2-7,.,.,CASSLAQRDEQYF,TGCGCCAGCAGCTTGGCCCAACGGGACGAGCAGTACTTC
TRBV5-1,TRBJ2-1,TRBD2,.,CASSWADASGTSGSRNEQFF,TGCGCCAGCAGCTGGGCCGATGCCTCCGGGACTAGCGGGAGTAGGAATGAGCAGTTCTTC
TRBV5-5,TRBJ2-2,.,.,CASSFDGNTGELFF,TGTGCCAGCAGCTTTGACGGGAACACCGGGGAGCTGTTTTTT
TRBV9,TRBJ2-5,TRBD1,.,CASSPRTGEETQYF,TGTGCCAGCAGTCCCCGGACAGGTGAAGAGACCCAGTACTTC
TRBV11-2,TRBJ2-7,.,.,CASSSRQGSNEQYF,TGTGCCAGCAGCTCCCGGCAGGGATCTAACGAGCAGTACTTC
TRBV4-1,TRBJ2-1,TRBD2,.,CASSQDWGTSGYNEQFF,TGCGCCAGCAGCCAAGATTGGGGGACTAGCGGGTACAATGAGCAGTTCTTC
TRBV28,TRBJ1-2,TRBD1,.,CASSPRTGGKTNYGYTF,TGTGCCAGCAGTCCGCGGACAGGGGGGAAAACTAACTATGGCTACACCTTC
TRBV29-1,TRBJ2-7,.,.,CSVYRDSYEQYF,TGCAGCGTATACAGGGACTCCTACGAGCAGTACTTC
TRBV11-1,TRBJ1-2,.,.,CASSFYPANYGYTF,TGTGCCAGCAGCTTTTACCCTGCGAACTATGGCTACACCTTC
TRBV4-3,TRBJ1-1,.,.,CASSQVTRDPITEAFF,TGCGCCAGCAGCCAAGTTACTCGGGACCCCATCACTGAAGCTTTCTTT
TRBV7-9,TRBJ2-1,.,.,CASSLSQPEQFF,TGTGCCAGCAGCTTATCTCAGCCTGAGCAGTTCTTC
TRBV5-6,TRBJ2-1,.,.,CASSLGGEQFF,TGTGCCAGCAGCTTGGGGGGTGAGCAGTTCTTC
TRBV9,TRBJ1-3,.,.,CASSVETGSGNTIYF,TGTGCCAGCAGCGTCGAGACAGGCTCTGGAAACACCATATATTTT
TRBV19,TRBJ1-5,.,.,CASSISGDSNQPQHF,TGTGCCAGTAGTATATCGGGGGATAGCAATCAGCCCCAGCATTTT
TRBV4-1,TRBJ2-7,.,.,CASSLSPIYEQYF,TGCGCCAGCAGCCTCAGCCCAATCTACGAGCAGTACTTC
TRBV15,TRBJ2-7,.,.,CATSSRRPATYEQYF,TGTGCCACCAGCAGCAGGAGACCCGCGACCTACGAGCAGTACTTC
TRBV9,TRBJ2-7,.,.,CASSAWSSPTYEQYF,TGTGCCAGCAGCGCATGGAGTTCTCCAACCTACGAGCAGTACTTC
TRBV7-6,TRBJ2-2,TRBD2,.,CASSPGLAGGPGTGELFF,TGTGCCAGCAGCCCAGGACTAGCGGGAGGGCCTGGAACCGGGGAGCTGTTTTTT
TRBV5-1,TRBJ2-1,TRBD1,.,CASSSGQGLYNEQFF,TGCGCCAGCAGCTCGGGACAGGGATTATACAATGAGCAGTTCTTC
TRBV7-9,TRBJ1-2,.,.,CASSLRGDGYTF,TGTGCCAGCAGCTTACGGGGGGATGGCTACACCTTC
TRBV25-1,TRBJ1-2,.,few,CASSGQGYGYTF,TGTGCCAGCAGTGGTCAGGGGTATGGCTACACCTTC
TRBV29-1,TRBJ2-1,.,.,CSVEGGESYNEQFF,TGCAGCGTTGAAGGGGGGGAGTCCTACAATGAGCAGTTCTTC
TRBV7-9,TRBJ2-7,.,.,CASSWVSYEQYF,TGTGCCAGCAGTTGGGTTTCCTACGAGCAGTACTTC
TRBV7-9,TRBJ2-5,TRBD1,.,CASSKRTGKETQYF,TGTGCCAGCAGCAAAAGGACAGGAAAAGAGACCCAGTACTTC
TRBV19,TRBJ2-2,.,.,CASSIEVLVDSNTGELFF,TGTGCCAGTAGTATAGAAGTGTTGGTCGATTCGAACACCGGGGAGCTGTTTTTT
TRBV7-9,TRBJ1-1,TRBD1,.,CASSSLGQMNTEAFF,TGTGCCAGCAGCTCCCTGGGACAGATGAACACTGAAGCTTTCTTT
TRBV28,TRBJ1-1,TRBD1,.,CASSARTGGMPEAFF,TGTGCCAGCAGTGCCCGGACAGGGGGCATGCCTGAAGCTTTCTTT
TRBV2,TRBJ2-7,TRBD2,.,CASIGTSGTYEQYF,TGTGCCAGCATAGGGACTAGCGGAACGTACGAGCAGTACTTC
TRBV4-1,TRBJ2-7,TRBD2,.,CASSRSSGSTSYEQYF,TGCGCCAGCAGCCGTAGTAGCGGGAGTACCTCCTACGAGCAGTACTTC
TRBV2,TRBJ2-7,TRBD1,.,CASSEAQGANYEQYF,TGTGCCAGCAGTGAAGCTCAGGGGGCAAACTACGAGCAGTACTTC
TRBV21-1,TRBJ2-7,.,.,CATKSKAAYEQYF,TGTGCCACCAAGTCAAAAGCTGCCTACGAGCAGTACTTC
TRBV4-3,TRBJ1-3,TRBD1,.,CASSPEQGAAGNTIYF,TGCGCCAGCAGCCCGGAACAGGGGGCGGCCGGAAACACCATATATTTT
TRBV7-9,TRBJ1-2,TRBD1,few,CASSVGQGIDYGYTF,TGTGCCAGCAGCGTGGGACAGGGGATTGACTATGGCTACACCTTC
TRBV9,TRBJ2-3,.,.,CASSARGRSTDTQYF,TGTGCCAGCAGCGCGAGAGGTAGAAGCACAGATACGCAGTATTTT
TRBV5-1,TRBJ2-1,TRBD2,.,CASTPGLSYNEQFF,TGCGCCAGCACGCCGGGACTATCCTACAATGAGCAGTTCTTC
TRBV6-5,TRBJ2-2,.,.,CATDIDRNTGELFF,TGTGCCACCGACATCGACAGAAACACCGGGGAGCTGTTTTTT
TRBV25-1,TRBJ2-7,.,.,CASSESSRGEQYF,TGTGCCAGCAGTGAATCAAGTCGGGGTGAGCAGTACTTC
TRBV27,TRBJ2-7,.,.,CASSLKNRVLGPYEQYF,TGTGCCAGCAGTCTCAAAAACAGGGTCCTGGGCCCCTACGAGCAGTACTTC
TRBV27,TRBJ2-1,.,.,CASSFGGHNEQFF,TGTGCCAGCAGTTTTGGGGGGCATAATGAGCAGTTCTTC
TRBV6-5,TRBJ1-4,.,.,CASSYSGGQFNEKLFF,TGTGCCAGCAGTTACTCGGGCGGACAGTTTAATGAAAAACTGTTTTTT